A selection of T cell receptor beta chains follows, all from one sample in a study of blood T cell repertoires in COVID-19. The data were produced by immunoSEQ multiplex PCR, yet TCRdb's version contains in-frame clones alone and is incomplete. This sample has 200,000 to 250,000 clones, with around 90% found just once. Sequencing input: peripheral blood. The receptors shown here come from a man aged 30 to 39 with COVID-19, enrolled during active disease. The CDR3 runs from the conserved cysteine through the conserved F or W. Each record gives: CDR3 DNA, CDR3 protein, J gene, clone size, D gene, V gene. The D gene is left open where the match is weak. Rows may omit the clone size; those that give it use once, few, many or a size class.

TGTGCCAGCAGTGGCGGGGGCTGGTCGGAAAAACTGTTTTTT,CASSGGGWSEKLFF,TRBJ1-4,-,-,TRBV28
TGTGCCAGCTCACCAGGGCAGAGCGAGACCCAGTACTTC,CASSPGQSETQYF,TRBJ2-5,-,-,TRBV18
TGTGCCAGCAGTCCCCGGGACTCTCCAAACACCGGGGAGCTGTTTTTT,CASSPRDSPNTGELFF,TRBJ2-2,-,-,TRBV9
TGTGCCAGCAGTCCGGAGTTTCAGACTAACTATGGCTACACCTTC,CASSPEFQTNYGYTF,TRBJ1-2,-,-,TRBV6-5
TGTGCCTGGAGTAAAAACCTACCCCCCCAAGAGACCCAGTACTTC,CAWSKNLPPQETQYF,TRBJ2-5,-,-,TRBV30
TGTGCCAGCAGCCAAGAAAGGCTAGCATACAATGAGCAGTTCTTC,CASSQERLAYNEQFF,TRBJ2-1,-,-,TRBV3-1/TRBV3-2
TGTGCCAGCAGCCCGGGACTGACGGGGGAAAAACTGTTTTTT,CASSPGLTGEKLFF,TRBJ1-4,-,-,TRBV11-2
TGTGCCAGGCCGGGGACAGGGAGGAAGAGGAGCAATCAGCCCCAGCATTTT,CARPGTGRKRSNQPQHF,TRBJ1-5,-,TRBD1,TRBV10-3
TGCAGCGTTGACCTCGGGACAGGGTTGAACACTGAAGCTTTCTTT,CSVDLGTGLNTEAFF,TRBJ1-1,-,TRBD1,TRBV29-1
TGTGCTAGTGGTTTGGTAGGGGGTCGTGAAAAACTGTTTTTT,CASGLVGGREKLFF,TRBJ1-4,-,-,TRBV12-5
TGTGCCAGCAGGAGGACGGGGAGTACAGATACGCAGTATTTT,CASRRTGSTDTQYF,TRBJ2-3,-,-,TRBV6-5
TGTGCCAGCAGCACCGGGACTAGCGGGGGTGTATACGAGCAGTACTTC,CASSTGTSGGVYEQYF,TRBJ2-7,-,TRBD2,TRBV11-2
TGTGCTAGTGGTTTGGGGGTGACAGGGACTGAAGCTTTCTTT,CASGLGVTGTEAFF,TRBJ1-1,-,TRBD1,TRBV12-5
TGTGCCAGCAGAGGGACATTTAAAGCTTTCTTT,CASRGTFKAFF,TRBJ1-1,-,-,TRBV12-3/TRBV12-4
TGCGCCAGCAGCGTACTAGCGGGGGGCACAGATACGCAGTATTTT,CASSVLAGGTDTQYF,TRBJ2-3,-,TRBD2,TRBV5-1
TGCGCCAGCGGGACGGACAGTGGCCGCACAGATACGCAGTATTTT,CASGTDSGRTDTQYF,TRBJ2-3,-,-,TRBV10-1
TGTGCCAGCAGTGAATGGGGGACAGGGCCCGAAAAACTGTTTTTT,CASSEWGTGPEKLFF,TRBJ1-4,-,TRBD1,TRBV25-1
TGTGCCAGCAGTTTTCCCGGAGCATACGAGCAGTACTTC,CASSFPGAYEQYF,TRBJ2-7,-,-,TRBV12-3/TRBV12-4
TGTGCCAGCTACAGGGGGTTAAACACTGAAGCTTTCTTT,CASYRGLNTEAFF,TRBJ1-1,-,TRBD1,TRBV27
TGCGCCAGCAGCTTGGCCGTAGTTACAGGGAGAAACTATGGCTACACCTTC,CASSLAVVTGRNYGYTF,TRBJ1-2,-,-,TRBV5-1
TGTGCCAGCAGTTCCGGGACAGGGGGCGCATTCTATGGCTACACCTTC,CASSSGTGGAFYGYTF,TRBJ1-2,once,TRBD1,TRBV13
TGTGCCAGCAGCTCAACCCGGGGGATGAACACTGAAGCTTTCTTT,CASSSTRGMNTEAFF,TRBJ1-1,few,-,TRBV3-1/TRBV3-2
TGTGCCAGCAGCCAGCGGGTACCCACAGATACGCAGTATTTT,CASSQRVPTDTQYF,TRBJ2-3,-,-,TRBV3-1/TRBV3-2
TGTGCCAGCAGTTTTATGAAGAGCTCTGGAAACACCATATATTTT,CASSFMKSSGNTIYF,TRBJ1-3,-,-,TRBV6-5
TGTGCCAGCAGCCCTACAGAAGTGTCTTATGGCTACACCTTC,CASSPTEVSYGYTF,TRBJ1-2,-,-,TRBV5-4
TGTGCCAGCAGGAGGACACAAATGAACACTGAAGCTTTCTTT,CASRRTQMNTEAFF,TRBJ1-1,once,-,TRBV6-5
TGCGCCAGCAGCCAAGCCAACGGTGTAAACACCATATATTTT,CASSQANGVNTIYF,TRBJ1-3,-,-,TRBV4-1
TGTGCCAGCAGCTTAGACAGGGGTTCCTATGGCTACACCTTC,CASSLDRGSYGYTF,TRBJ1-2,-,TRBD1,TRBV27
TGTGCCTGGAGTGTTACGGGGAATCAGCCCCAGCATTTT,CAWSVTGNQPQHF,TRBJ1-5,-,-,TRBV30
TGCAGTGCTAGTAGCCCGAACAGCCAAACTGAAGCTTTCTTT,CSASSPNSQTEAFF,TRBJ1-1,once,-,TRBV20-1
TGTGCCAGCAGTTACAACCCGCCCGGGGCTGGAAACACCATATATTTT,CASSYNPPGAGNTIYF,TRBJ1-3,-,-,TRBV6-2/TRBV6-3
TGTGCCAGTAGTATCGGACCCAGGGCTGAAGCTTTCTTT,CASSIGPRAEAFF,TRBJ1-1,-,-,TRBV19
TGTGCCAGCAGCTTGTACACCTCAGGGGGCCTTAATGAGCAGTTCTTC,CASSLYTSGGLNEQFF,TRBJ2-1,-,TRBD1,TRBV5-4
TGTGCCAGCAGCGGACTGTCCCAAGAGACCCAGTACTTC,CASSGLSQETQYF,TRBJ2-5,-,-,TRBV6-2/TRBV6-3
TGTGCCAGCAGTGAGAGCGGGGGGGGCTTGGAGACCCAGTACTTC,CASSESGGGLETQYF,TRBJ2-5,-,TRBD2,TRBV6-1
TGTGCCAGCAGTCCCCGGGACAGGGGGTTTGTCACTGAAGCTTTCTTT,CASSPRDRGFVTEAFF,TRBJ1-1,-,TRBD1,TRBV27
TGCGCCAGCAGCTCAGGGGGAACCGATCAGCCCCAGCATTTT,CASSSGGTDQPQHF,TRBJ1-5,few,TRBD1,TRBV5-1
TGCAGCGCTGGACAGGGGGGAAACACCATATATTTT,CSAGQGGNTIYF,TRBJ1-3,once,TRBD1,TRBV29-1
TGTGCCAGCAGGGGACAGCCCTACGAGCAGTACTTC,CASRGQPYEQYF,TRBJ2-7,-,TRBD1,TRBV6-6
TGTGCCAGCAGTTTCCCCGGGGGTGCTAATGAAAAACTGTTTTTT,CASSFPGGANEKLFF,TRBJ1-4,-,-,TRBV28
TGCGCCAGCGGGAGGGACGGAACTAACTATGGCTACACCTTC,CASGRDGTNYGYTF,TRBJ1-2,-,-,TRBV5-1
TGTGCCACCCGAGACGGGAATCAGCCCCAGCATTTT,CATRDGNQPQHF,TRBJ1-5,-,-,TRBV28
TGCGCCAGCAGCCCAGACATTCCGGGACATCCGTCCTACGAGCAGTACTTC,CASSPDIPGHPSYEQYF,TRBJ2-7,-,-,TRBV5-1
TGTGCCAGCAGCCAAGATACGACGGGTGAAGCTTTCTTT,CASSQDTTGEAFF,TRBJ1-1,-,-,TRBV3-1/TRBV3-2
TGTGCCAGCAGTGAAATGCTAGCGGGGGGACACCGCTCCTACGAGCAGTACTTC,CASSEMLAGGHRSYEQYF,TRBJ2-7,few,TRBD2,TRBV6-1
TGTGCCAGCAGTTTTCGGGGCCAGGGGGGCCGGGAATATAATTCACCCCTCCACTTT,CASSFRGQGGREYNSPLHF,TRBJ1-6,-,TRBD1,TRBV2
TGTGCCAGCTCACAAAGTACAGGGGGTTTCTACGAGCAGTACTTC,CASSQSTGGFYEQYF,TRBJ2-7,-,TRBD1,TRBV18
TGTGCCAGCAGCTCTCCTAATGGGGGGGTTAATGAAAAACTGTTTTTT,CASSSPNGGVNEKLFF,TRBJ1-4,once,-,TRBV11-2
TGTGCCATAGGGGGGGGGAGTACTGAAGCTTTCTTT,CAIGGGSTEAFF,TRBJ1-1,-,-,TRBV10-3
TGTGCCAGCAGCCCTATAGCGGGGGCCTCTATAAAGTTCTTC,CASSPIAGASIKFF,TRBJ2-1,-,TRBD2,TRBV14
TGTGCCAGTAGTATAGGACCCGGGGACACAGATACGCAGTATTTT,CASSIGPGDTDTQYF,TRBJ2-3,-,-,TRBV19